This T cell receptor (beta chain) emerged from a study of T cell responses to AZD1222 COVID-19 vaccine. Trimming took 2 bases from V and 1 from J, leaving 8 bases between them. The V gene's germline CDR1 is KGHSH and CDR2 LQKENI. CDR3 size: 14 residues. Here immunoSEQ multiplex PCR was the method, and the copy in TCRdb shows in-frame clones only, minus some. Among roughly 150,000 clones listed, 90% to 95% were seen once. Sequencing used peripheral blood, obtained 28 days after the second AZD1222 dose. The sequence was collected from an adult who received the AZD1222 COVID-19 vaccine. The V call is TRBV18, the J call TRBJ1-1, with D unresolved. CDR3: CASSPVWGNTEAFF. CDR3 nucleotides: TGTGCCAGCTCACCAGTCTGGGGGAACACTGAAGCTTTCTTT.